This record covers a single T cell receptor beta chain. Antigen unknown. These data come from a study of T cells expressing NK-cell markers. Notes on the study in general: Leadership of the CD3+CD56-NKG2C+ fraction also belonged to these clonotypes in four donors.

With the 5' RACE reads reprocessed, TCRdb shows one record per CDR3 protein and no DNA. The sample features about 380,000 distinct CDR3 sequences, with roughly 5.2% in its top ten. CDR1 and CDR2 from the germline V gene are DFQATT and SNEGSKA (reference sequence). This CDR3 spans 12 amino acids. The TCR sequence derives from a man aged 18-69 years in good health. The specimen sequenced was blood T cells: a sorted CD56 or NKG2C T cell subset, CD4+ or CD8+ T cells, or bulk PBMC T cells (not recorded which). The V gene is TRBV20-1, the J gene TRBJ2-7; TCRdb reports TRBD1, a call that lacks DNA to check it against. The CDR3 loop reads CSARATGGEQYF.